This T cell receptor beta chain was recovered during a study of T cell changes during pregnancy in multiple sclerosis. Generated by immunoSEQ multiplex PCR, the TCRdb table keeps only in-frame clones and is missing some. This table holds roughly 53,000 clones, roughly 90% found once. V lost 2 bases and J lost 1; bases outside the gene matches: 3. Germline lookup yields CDR1 SGHTA and CDR2 FQGTGA. The CDR3 loop spans 16 amino acids. The sequence came from a female donor with multiple sclerosis, enrolled in a pregnancy study. The sequenced sample was CD8+ T cells from peripheral blood mononuclear cells, obtained before pregnancy. The rearrangement links TRBV7-3 to TRBJ2-2; 8 bases map to TRBD1. The CDR3 DNA reads TGTGCCAGCAGCTTAGGGACAGGTGTGAACACCGGGGAGCTGTTTTTT. Protein sequence: CASSLGTGVNTGELFF.